This T cell receptor (beta chain) was documented in a study of T cell repertoires in cytomegalovirus infection. Concerning this clonotype: Its target is not known.

Via MiXCR, TCRdb re-called the reads, giving one row per CDR3 protein. The repertoire holds hundreds of thousands of distinct CDR3 sequences, about 33% seen once, with 17% in the top ten. The CDR3 consists of 14 residues. The germline V gene has CDR1 MNHNY and CDR2 SVGAGI (reference sequence). V lost 6 bases and J 0 bases, leaving 9 bases between the germline ends. The V call is TRBV6-6, the J call TRBJ1-5; tentatively, D is TRBD1 (5 bases). The source was cultured PBMCs, collected from culture after CMV antigen stimulation. This receptor was taken from a human donor in good health (CMV status not recorded). Some clones in this sample may be carry-over from other donors' samples. The CDR3 DNA follows: TGTGCCAGCAGGCCGACAGCTAGCAATCAGCCCCAGCATTTT. As protein: CASRPTASNQPQHF.